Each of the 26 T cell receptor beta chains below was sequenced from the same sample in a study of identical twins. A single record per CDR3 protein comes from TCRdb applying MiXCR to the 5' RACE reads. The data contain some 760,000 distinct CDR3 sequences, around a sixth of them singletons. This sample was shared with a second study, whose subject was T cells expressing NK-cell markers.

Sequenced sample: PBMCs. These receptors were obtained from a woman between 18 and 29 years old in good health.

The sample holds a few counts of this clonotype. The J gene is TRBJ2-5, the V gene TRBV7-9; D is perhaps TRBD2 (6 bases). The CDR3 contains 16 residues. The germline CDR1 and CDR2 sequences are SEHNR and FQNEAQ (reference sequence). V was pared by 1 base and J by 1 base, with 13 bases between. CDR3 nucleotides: TGTGCCAGCAGCTTAGTCCGGGGGATCCTCCAAGAGACCCAGTACTTC. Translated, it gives CASSLVRGILQETQYF.

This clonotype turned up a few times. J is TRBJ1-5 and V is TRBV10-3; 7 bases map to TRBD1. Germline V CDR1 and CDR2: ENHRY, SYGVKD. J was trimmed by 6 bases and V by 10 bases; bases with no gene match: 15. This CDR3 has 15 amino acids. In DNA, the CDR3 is TGTGCCACCAAAGGGTCCCAGGGGGTGGGTCAGCCCCAGCATTTT. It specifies CATKGSQGVGQPQHF.

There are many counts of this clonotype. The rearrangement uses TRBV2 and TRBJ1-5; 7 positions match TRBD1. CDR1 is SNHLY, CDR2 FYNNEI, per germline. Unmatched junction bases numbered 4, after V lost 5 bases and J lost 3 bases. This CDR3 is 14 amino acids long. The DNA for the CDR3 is TGTGCCAGCAGTAAGGGACAGCCCAATCAGCCCCAGCATTTT. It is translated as CASSKGQPNQPQHF. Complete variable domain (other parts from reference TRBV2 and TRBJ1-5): EPEVTQTPSHQVTQMGQEVILRCVPISNHLYFYWYRQILGQKVEFLVSFYNNEISEKSEIFDDQFSVERPDGSNFTLKIRSTKLEDSAMYFCASSKGQPNQPQHFGDGTRLSIL.

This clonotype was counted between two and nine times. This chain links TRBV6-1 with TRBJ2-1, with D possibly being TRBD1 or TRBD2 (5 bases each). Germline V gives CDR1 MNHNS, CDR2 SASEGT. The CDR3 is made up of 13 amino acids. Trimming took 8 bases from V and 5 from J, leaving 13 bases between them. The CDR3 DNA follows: TGTGCCAGCCTTGGTGGGGGAAACAATGAGCAGTTCTTC. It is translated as CASLGGGNNEQFF.

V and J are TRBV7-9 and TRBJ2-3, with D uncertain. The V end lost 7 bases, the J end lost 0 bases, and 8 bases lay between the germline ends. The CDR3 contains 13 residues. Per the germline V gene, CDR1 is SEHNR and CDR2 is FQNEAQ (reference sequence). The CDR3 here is CASTPRSTDTQYF. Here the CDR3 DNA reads TGTGCCAGCACCCCACGGAGCACAGATACGCAGTATTTT.

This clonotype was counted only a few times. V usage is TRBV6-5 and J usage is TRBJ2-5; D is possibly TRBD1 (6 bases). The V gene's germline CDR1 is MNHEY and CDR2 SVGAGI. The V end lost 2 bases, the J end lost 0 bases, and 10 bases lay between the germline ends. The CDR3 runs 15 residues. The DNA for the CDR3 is TGTGCCAGCAGTTACGGGACACCGTACCAAGAGACCCAGTACTTC. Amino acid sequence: CASSYGTPYQETQYF.

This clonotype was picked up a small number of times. This chain's CDR3 is CASSLRGGAVSETQYF. The CDR3 nucleotides are TGTGCCAGCAGCTTGCGCGGGGGGGCCGTTTCAGAGACCCAGTACTTC. The V and J genes are TRBV11-2 and TRBJ2-5, with 9 bases aligning to TRBD2. This CDR3 is 16 amino acids long. With V trimmed by 3 bases and J by 4 bases, 9 bases remained unmatched. Germline-derived CDR1 and CDR2 are SGHAT and FQNNGV.

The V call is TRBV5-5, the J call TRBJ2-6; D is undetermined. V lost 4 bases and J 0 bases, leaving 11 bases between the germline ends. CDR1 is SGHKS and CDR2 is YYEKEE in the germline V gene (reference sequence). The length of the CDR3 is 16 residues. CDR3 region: CASSPWVFSGANVLTF. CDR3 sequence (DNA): TGTGCCAGCAGCCCTTGGGTATTCTCTGGGGCCAACGTCCTGACTTTC.

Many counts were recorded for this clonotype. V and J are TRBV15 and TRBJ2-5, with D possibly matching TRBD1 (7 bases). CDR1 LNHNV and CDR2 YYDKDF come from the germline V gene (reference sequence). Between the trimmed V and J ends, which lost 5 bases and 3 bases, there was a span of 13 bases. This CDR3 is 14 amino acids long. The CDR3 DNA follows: TGTGCCACCAGCCGCGGGACAGCGAAAGAGACCCAGTACTTC. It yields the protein CATSRGTAKETQYF.

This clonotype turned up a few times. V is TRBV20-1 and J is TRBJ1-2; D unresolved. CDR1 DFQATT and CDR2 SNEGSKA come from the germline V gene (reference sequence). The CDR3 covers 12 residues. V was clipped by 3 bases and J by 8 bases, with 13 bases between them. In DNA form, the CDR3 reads TGCAGTGCTAGTGTTGATGGAGGAGGCTACACCTTC. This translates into CSASVDGGGYTF.

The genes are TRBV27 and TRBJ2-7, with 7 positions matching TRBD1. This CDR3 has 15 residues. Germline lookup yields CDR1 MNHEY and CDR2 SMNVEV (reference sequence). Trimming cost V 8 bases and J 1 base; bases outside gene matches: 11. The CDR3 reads CASAPRNRGSYEQYF. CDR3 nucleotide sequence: TGTGCCAGCGCTCCCCGGAACAGGGGTTCCTACGAGCAGTACTTC.

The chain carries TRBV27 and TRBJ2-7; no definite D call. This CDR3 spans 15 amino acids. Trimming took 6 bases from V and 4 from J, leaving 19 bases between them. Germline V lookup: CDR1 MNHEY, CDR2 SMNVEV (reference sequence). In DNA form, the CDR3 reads TGTGCCAGCAGGGAGAGTCCGAGAACAGCTTACGAGCAGTACTTC. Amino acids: CASRESPRTAYEQYF.

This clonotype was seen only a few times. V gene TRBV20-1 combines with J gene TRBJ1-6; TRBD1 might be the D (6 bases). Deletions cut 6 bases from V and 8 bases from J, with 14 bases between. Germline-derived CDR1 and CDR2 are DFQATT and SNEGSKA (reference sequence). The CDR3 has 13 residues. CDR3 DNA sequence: TGCAGTGCCCCCCTGGCAGGGGATTCACCCCTCCACTTT. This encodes CSAPLAGDSPLHF.

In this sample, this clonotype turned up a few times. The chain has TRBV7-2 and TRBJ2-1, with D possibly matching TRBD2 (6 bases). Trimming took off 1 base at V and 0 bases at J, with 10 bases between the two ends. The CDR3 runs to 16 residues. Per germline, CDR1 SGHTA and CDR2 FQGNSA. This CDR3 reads CASSLGEADSYNEQFF. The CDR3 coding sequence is TGTGCCAGCAGCTTAGGGGAGGCTGACTCCTACAATGAGCAGTTCTTC.

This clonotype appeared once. The CDR3 coding sequence is TGCAGCGTTGAAGATCGGAAAGTGTCTGGGGCCAACGTCCTGACTTTC. Its protein is CSVEDRKVSGANVLTF. This chain uses TRBV29-1 with TRBJ2-6, with D unresolved. V was pared by 0 bases and J by 1 base, with 10 bases between. Germline CDR1 and CDR2: SQVTM and ANQGSEA. The length of the CDR3 is 16 residues. Full variable domain (missing parts from reference TRBV29-1 and TRBJ2-6): SAVISQKPSRDICQRGTSLTIQCQVDSQVTMMFWYRQQPGQSLTLIATANQGSEATYESGFVIDKFPISRPNLTFSTLTVSNMSPEDSSIYLCSVEDRKVSGANVLTFGAGSRLTVL.

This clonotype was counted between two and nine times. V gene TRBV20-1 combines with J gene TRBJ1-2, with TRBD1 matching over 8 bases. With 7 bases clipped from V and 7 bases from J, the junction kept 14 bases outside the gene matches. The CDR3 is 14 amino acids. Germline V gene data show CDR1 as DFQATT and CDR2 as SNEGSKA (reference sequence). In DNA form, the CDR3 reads TGCAGTGTTCCTCCGGGACAGGCGACTTTTGGCTACACCTTC. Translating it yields CSVPPGQATFGYTF.

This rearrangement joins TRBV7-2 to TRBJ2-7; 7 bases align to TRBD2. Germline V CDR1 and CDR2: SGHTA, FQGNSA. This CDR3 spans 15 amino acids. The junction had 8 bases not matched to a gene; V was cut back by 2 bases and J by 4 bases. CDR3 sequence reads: CASSLSGGSRYEQYF. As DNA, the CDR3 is TGTGCCAGCAGCTTAAGCGGCGGGAGCCGTTACGAGCAGTACTTC.

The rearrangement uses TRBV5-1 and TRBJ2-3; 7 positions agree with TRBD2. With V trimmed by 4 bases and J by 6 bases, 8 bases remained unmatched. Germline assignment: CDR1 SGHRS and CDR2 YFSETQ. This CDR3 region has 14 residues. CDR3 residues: CASSLRTSLDTQYF. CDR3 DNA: TGCGCCAGCAGCCTTCGGACTAGTTTGGATACGCAGTATTTT.

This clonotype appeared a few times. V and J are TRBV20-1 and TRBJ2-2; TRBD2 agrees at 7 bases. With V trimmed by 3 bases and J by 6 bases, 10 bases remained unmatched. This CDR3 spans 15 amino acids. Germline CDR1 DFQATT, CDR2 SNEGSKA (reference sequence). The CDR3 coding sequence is TGCAGTGCTAGTGAGCAGGGAGGGCTTGCCGGGGAGCTGTTTTTT. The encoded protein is CSASEQGGLAGELFF.

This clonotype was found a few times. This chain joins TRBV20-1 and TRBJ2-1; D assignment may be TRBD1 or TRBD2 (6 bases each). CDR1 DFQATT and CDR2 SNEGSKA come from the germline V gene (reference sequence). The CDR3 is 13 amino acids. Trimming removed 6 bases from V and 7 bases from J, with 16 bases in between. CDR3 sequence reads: CSARDMRGNEQFF. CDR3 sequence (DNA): TGCAGTGCGCGGGACATGAGGGGGAATGAGCAGTTCTTC.

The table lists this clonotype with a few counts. CDR3 in DNA: TGCAGTGCACGACAGGGGGCTGCGGCGGACACTGAAGCTTTCTTT. Translating it yields CSARQGAAADTEAFF. This rearrangement joins TRBV20-1 to TRBJ1-1; 10 positions match TRBD1. Germline CDR1 and CDR2: DFQATT and SNEGSKA (reference sequence). V was clipped by 6 bases and J by 3 bases; unmatched bases: 10. CDR3 size: 15 residues.

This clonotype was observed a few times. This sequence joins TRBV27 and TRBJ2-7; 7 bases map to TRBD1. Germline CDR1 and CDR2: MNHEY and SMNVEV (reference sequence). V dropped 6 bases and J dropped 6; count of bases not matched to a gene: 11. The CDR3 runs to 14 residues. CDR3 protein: CASSGKGQRGEQYF. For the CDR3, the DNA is TGTGCCAGCAGCGGAAAGGGACAGCGTGGCGAGCAGTACTTC.

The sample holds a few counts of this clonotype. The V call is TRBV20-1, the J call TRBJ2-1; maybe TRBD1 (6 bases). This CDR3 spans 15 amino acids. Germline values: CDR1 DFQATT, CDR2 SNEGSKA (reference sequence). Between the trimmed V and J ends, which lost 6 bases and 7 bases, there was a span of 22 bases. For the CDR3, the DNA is TGCAGTGCCTCTCCCCCGCAGGGGAAGAGGAATGAGCAGTTCTTC. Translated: CSASPPQGKRNEQFF.

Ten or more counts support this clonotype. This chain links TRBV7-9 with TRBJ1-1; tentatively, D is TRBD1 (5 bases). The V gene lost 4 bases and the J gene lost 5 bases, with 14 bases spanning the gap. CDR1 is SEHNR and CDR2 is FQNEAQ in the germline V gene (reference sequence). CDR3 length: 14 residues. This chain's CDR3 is CASSSRAGSTEAFF. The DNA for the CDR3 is TGTGCCAGCAGCTCGCGCGCAGGGTCGACTGAAGCTTTCTTT.

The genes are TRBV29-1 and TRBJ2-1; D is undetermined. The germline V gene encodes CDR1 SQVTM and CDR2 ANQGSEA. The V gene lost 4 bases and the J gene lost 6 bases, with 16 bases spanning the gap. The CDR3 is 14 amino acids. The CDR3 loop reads CSVGLQISGNEQFF. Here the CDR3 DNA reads TGCAGCGTTGGTTTGCAGATTTCGGGCAATGAGCAGTTCTTC.

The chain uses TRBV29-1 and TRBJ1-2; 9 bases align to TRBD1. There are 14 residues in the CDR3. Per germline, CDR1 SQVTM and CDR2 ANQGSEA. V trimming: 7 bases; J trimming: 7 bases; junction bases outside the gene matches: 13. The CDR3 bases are TGCAGCGGAGGTATGGGTGGGACAGGGACTGGCTACACCTTC. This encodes CSGGMGGTGTGYTF.